Listed here are 14 T cell receptor beta chains from one sample, sequenced in a study of glioma-infiltrating T cells (dated by TCRdb to 2016 to 2017). The run used an Illumina MiSeq. The iRepertoire nested amplicon-rescue multiplex PCR (arm-PCR) platform was used to amplify TCR alpha and beta CDR3 regions from RNA. Using fastp trimming at Q25 and MiXCR clonotype assembly, TCRdb reanalyzed the public sequencing data and kept in-frame beta chains. Identical CDR3 proteins give one entry, which carries the most common genes and DNA. The sample data list roughly 130,000 distinct CDR3 sequences, and 20% to 25% of these were observed just once. The ten largest account for roughly a quarter of the sample. Sequencing input: glioma tissue, nonneoplastic brain tissue, or PBMCs (not recorded which). These TCRs come from a human donor with low-grade glioma or glioblastoma, undergoing nonglioma brain surgery, or in good health (not recorded which).

This clonotype showed up many times. The rearrangement links TRBV6-1 to TRBJ2-1, with D perhaps matching TRBD2 (5 bases). V lost 7 bases and J lost 0, with 16 bases in between. CDR1 and CDR2 (germline): MNHNS, SASEGT. The CDR3 has 16 residues. The CDR3 nucleotides are TGTGCCAGCATTGGATGGCGGGCCAGCTCCTACAATGAGCAGTTCTTC. It is translated as CASIGWRASSYNEQFF.

This clonotype was seen at least ten times. J is TRBJ1-1 and V is TRBV4-1, with TRBD1 matching over 11 bases. The V gene's germline CDR1 is MGHRA and CDR2 YSYEKL. The CDR3 runs to 18 residues. The junction had 12 bases not matched to a gene; V was cut back by 1 base and J by 5 bases. The CDR3: CASSQVGSGQGAQTEAFF. The CDR3 region has the DNA TGCGCCAGCAGCCAAGTCGGTAGTGGACAGGGGGCACAAACTGAAGCTTTCTTT.

The chain couples TRBV20-1 to TRBJ2-5, with D perhaps TRBD2 (6 bases). Per germline, CDR1 DFQATT and CDR2 SNEGSKA (reference sequence). V was clipped by 0 bases and J by 2 bases, with 16 bases between them. The CDR3 runs to 16 residues. CDR3 DNA sequence: TGCAGTGCTAGAGAGGCTAGGAGGGCCTTTCAAGAGACCCAGTACTTC. It translates to CSAREARRAFQETQYF.

This clonotype has a handful of counts. The chain has TRBV14 and TRBJ2-1; D not resolved. Trimming shortened V by 1 base and J by 7 bases, and 14 bases separated the two germline ends. The CDR3 is made up of 15 amino acids. The germline gives CDR1 SGHDN, CDR2 FVKESK. CDR3 residues: CASSQARVENNEQFF. Written as DNA, the CDR3 is TGTGCCAGCAGCCAAGCCCGGGTTGAGAATAATGAGCAGTTCTTC.

The table lists this clonotype with many counts. The rearrangement joins TRBV6-1 to TRBJ2-1, with D unresolved. V shed 6 bases and J shed 0 bases, with 6 bases lying between them. CDR3 length: 13 amino acids. Germline values: CDR1 MNHNS, CDR2 SASEGT. The CDR3 nucleotides are TGTGCCAGCAGGGAGAGCTCCTACAATGAGCAGTTCTTC. It is translated as CASRESSYNEQFF.

This clonotype turned up a few times. Possible read error: a much larger clone is one base away. The J gene is TRBJ2-3, the V gene TRBV5-4; no reliable D call. The ends were cut back, 4 bases at V and 2 bases at J, with 5 bases in the middle. This CDR3 spans 12 amino acids. Germline V gene sequence: CDR1 SGHNT, CDR2 YYREEE (reference sequence). CDR3 protein: CASSTYTDTQYF. The CDR3 nucleotides are TGTGCCAGCAGCACCTACACAGATACGCAGTATTTT.

This clonotype has ten or more counts. The CDR3 is CSAPPRGQWDVQPQHF. The CDR3 DNA sequence: TGCAGCGCCCCGCCTCGAGGACAGTGGGATGTCCAGCCCCAGCATTTT. This chain joins TRBV29-1 and TRBJ1-5; weak D call: TRBD1 (6 bases). The CDR3 is 16 residues long. Trimming removed 7 bases from V and 7 bases from J, with 26 bases in between. Germline loops: CDR1 SQVTM, CDR2 ANQGSEA.

This clonotype was detected only a few times. V gene TRBV24-1 combines with J gene TRBJ1-5; D is ambiguous. Trimming left V 6 bases short and J 4 bases short, with 6 bases between. The CDR3 sequence is 12 residues long. Germline-derived CDR1 and CDR2 are KGHDR and SFDVKD. Written as DNA, the CDR3 is TGTGCCACCAGTCGGGGTAATCAGCCCCAGCATTTT. Amino acids: CATSRGNQPQHF.

As to this clonotype: Since a much larger clone is just one base distant, this may be a read error. This sequence joins TRBV20-1 and TRBJ2-1; TRBD2 agrees at 8 bases. The CDR3 sequence is 17 residues long. Germline-derived CDR1 and CDR2 are DFQATT and SNEGSKA (reference sequence). The CDR3 sequence: CGARDPRHGGEGNEQFF. CDR3 sequence (DNA): TGCGGTGCTAGAGACCCCCGGCACGGGGGGGAAGGGAATGAGCAGTTCTTC.

The gene calls are TRBV2 and TRBJ2-1; D is uncertain. Germline CDR1 SNHLY, CDR2 FYNNEI. V was trimmed by 6 bases and J by 2 bases, leaving 11 bases between them. The CDR3 totals 14 residues. CDR3 region: CASRRSSTYNEQFF. The CDR3 DNA follows: TGTGCCAGCAGGCGGAGTTCAACCTACAATGAGCAGTTCTTC.

In the case of this clonotype: The junction does not match germline at one end; this may be a read error. The chain recombines TRBV27 with TRBJ2-1, with 10 bases matching TRBD2. Germline V CDR1 and CDR2: MNHEY, SMNVEV (reference sequence). CDR3 length: 15 residues. This CDR3 reads CAGSRLSGGSDEQFF. The CDR3 coding sequence is TGTGCCGGCAGTCGACTTAGCGGGGGGTCGGATGAGCAGTTCTTC.

This clonotype appeared many times. The rearrangement joins TRBV6-1 to TRBJ1-5; D may be TRBD1 (6 bases). This CDR3 has 14 amino acids. V was clipped by 6 bases and J by 7 bases, with 16 bases between them. Germline V lookup: CDR1 MNHNS, CDR2 SASEGT. This CDR3 reads CASSATGRGQPQHF. The CDR3 DNA sequence: TGTGCCAGCAGCGCAACAGGGAGAGGACAGCCCCAGCATTTT.

The chain employs TRBV19 and TRBJ1-2; 9 bases agree with TRBD1. The germline V gene has CDR1 LNHDA and CDR2 SQIVND (reference sequence). CDR3 size: 14 residues. V was clipped by 4 bases and J by 4 bases; unmatched bases: 4. The CDR3 DNA sequence: TGTGCCAGTAGTACTAAGACAGGGGGCTATGGCTACACCTTC. It specifies CASSTKTGGYGYTF.

This clonotype appeared once. The junction and the germline gene differ at one end; a read error may be behind it. The J gene is TRBJ1-4, the V gene TRBV6-1; D not resolved. This CDR3 comprises 14 residues. Germline CDR1 reads MNHNS; CDR2 reads SASEGT. The CDR3 DNA follows: TGCGCCAGCAGTGAGAGTCGGGCTAATGAAAAACTGTTTTTT. This gives the protein CASSESRANEKLFF.